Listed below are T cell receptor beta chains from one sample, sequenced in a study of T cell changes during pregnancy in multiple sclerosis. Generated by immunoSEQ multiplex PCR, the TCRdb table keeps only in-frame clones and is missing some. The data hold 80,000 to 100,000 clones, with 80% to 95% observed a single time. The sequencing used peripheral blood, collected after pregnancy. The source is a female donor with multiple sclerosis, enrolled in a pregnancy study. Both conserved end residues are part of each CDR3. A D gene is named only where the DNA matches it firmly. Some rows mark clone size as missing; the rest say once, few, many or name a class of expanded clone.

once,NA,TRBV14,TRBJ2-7,TGTGCCAGCAGCCGTAACAGGGTATCCTACGAGCAGTACTTC,CASSRNRVSYEQYF
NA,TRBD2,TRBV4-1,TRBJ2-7,TGCGCCAGCAGCCAAGGGGCGGGAGGGCGCAACGAGCAGTACTTC,CASSQGAGGRNEQYF
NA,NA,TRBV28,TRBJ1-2,TGTGCCAGCAGTTTATCCCGGGAGGGGTATGGCTACACCTTC,CASSLSREGYGYTF
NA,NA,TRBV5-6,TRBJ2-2,TGTGCCAGCAGCTTGGGGCCATCCCACGGGGAGCTGTTTTTT,CASSLGPSHGELFF
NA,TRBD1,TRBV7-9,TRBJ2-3,TGTGCCAGCAGCTTGGTTGGGGAATCACAGGGGGAAATTACAGATACGCAGTATTTT,CASSLVGESQGEITDTQYF
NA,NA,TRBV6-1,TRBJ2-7,TGTGCCAGCAGTGTTAACGAGCAGTACTTC,CASSVNEQYF
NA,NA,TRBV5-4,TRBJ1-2,TGTGCCAGCAGCTTGGACGGGTACTATGGCTACACCTTC,CASSLDGYYGYTF
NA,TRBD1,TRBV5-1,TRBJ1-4,TGCGCCAGCAGCCCGACAGGGGGCTATTGGGAAAAACTGTTTTTT,CASSPTGGYWEKLFF
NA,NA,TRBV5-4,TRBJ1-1,TGTGCCAGCACCTTGGAACAGGAACCGAACACTGAAGCTTTCTTT,CASTLEQEPNTEAFF
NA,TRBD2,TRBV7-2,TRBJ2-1,TGTGCCAGCAGCCTCCTAGCGGGAGTCGGCAATGAGCAGTTCTTC,CASSLLAGVGNEQFF
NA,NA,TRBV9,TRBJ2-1,TGTGCCAGCAGCGTAGCCTGGAGTACAACCCCCAATGAGCAGTTCTTC,CASSVAWSTTPNEQFF
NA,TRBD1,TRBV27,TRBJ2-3,TGTGCCAGCAGTTTATCGTACAGGGGAGCAGATACGCAGTATTTT,CASSLSYRGADTQYF
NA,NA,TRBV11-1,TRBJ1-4,TGTGCCAGCAGCCAAGGGCCCAGCGGGAAACTGTTTTTT,CASSQGPSGKLFF
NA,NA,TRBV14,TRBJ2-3,TGTGCCAGCAGCCGCTTGGCTGCGGGGACGCACACGGATACGCAGTATTTT,CASSRLAAGTHTDTQYF
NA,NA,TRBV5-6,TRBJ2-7,TGTGCCAGCAGCTTATCATTAGGACAGCCCTACGAGCAGTACTTC,CASSLSLGQPYEQYF
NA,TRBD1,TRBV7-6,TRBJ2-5,TGTGCCAGCAGCAAAGAGGGACAGGTTACAGAGACCCAGTACTTC,CASSKEGQVTETQYF
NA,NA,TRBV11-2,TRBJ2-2,TGTGCCAGCAGTCCAGCGGCTAGCTGGAACACCGGGGAGCTGTTTTTT,CASSPAASWNTGELFF
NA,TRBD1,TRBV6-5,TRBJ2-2,TGTGCCAGCAGTTTAGACAGGGCGAAGGCCGGGGAGCTGTTTTTT,CASSLDRAKAGELFF
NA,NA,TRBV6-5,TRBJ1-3,TGTGCCAGCAGAGGAGGATCTGGAAACACCATATATTTT,CASRGGSGNTIYF
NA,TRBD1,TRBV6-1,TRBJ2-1,TGTGCCAGCAGAGCCGGACAGGGAAACAATGAGCAGTTCTTC,CASRAGQGNNEQFF
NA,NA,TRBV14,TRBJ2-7,TGTGCCAGCAGCCTGGAGGAGTTGAGCTCCTACGAGCAGTACTTC,CASSLEELSSYEQYF
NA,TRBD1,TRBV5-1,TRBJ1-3,TGCGCCAGCAGCTTGGAGGGGACAGCTGGAAACACCATATATTTT,CASSLEGTAGNTIYF
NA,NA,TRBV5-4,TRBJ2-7,TGTGCCAGCAGCGGAAGCGGACAGATCTACGAGCAGTACTTC,CASSGSGQIYEQYF
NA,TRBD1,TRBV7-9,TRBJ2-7,TGTGCCAGCAGCCCGGGACAGGGCGTAAAGACCTACGAGCAGTACTTC,CASSPGQGVKTYEQYF
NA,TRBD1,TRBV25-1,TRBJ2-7,TGTGCCAGCAGTCCCCATTCGGACAGGGCGAGAGAGCAGTACTTC,CASSPHSDRAREQYF
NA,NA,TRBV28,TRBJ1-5,TGTGCCAGCAGTCCACTCTTGGGACTGGGGAATCAGCCCCAGCATTTT,CASSPLLGLGNQPQHF
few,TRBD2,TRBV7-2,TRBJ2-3,TGTGCCAGCAGCAATCTGGCGGGAGGGAGCACAGATACGCAGTATTTT,CASSNLAGGSTDTQYF
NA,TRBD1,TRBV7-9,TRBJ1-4,TGTGCCAGCAGCTTGGGACAGGGGGGTGAAAAACTGTTTTTT,CASSLGQGGEKLFF
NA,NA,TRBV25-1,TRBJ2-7,TGTGCCAGCACCCAGACAGGAACCTACGAGCAGTACTTC,CASTQTGTYEQYF
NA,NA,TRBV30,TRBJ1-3,TGTGCCTGGAGTAATATCGGACTGTTCTCTGGAAACACCATATATTTT,CAWSNIGLFSGNTIYF
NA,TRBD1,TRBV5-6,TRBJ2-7,TGTGCCAGCAGCCCCCGGGACAGGGGTTCCTACGAGCAGTACTTC,CASSPRDRGSYEQYF
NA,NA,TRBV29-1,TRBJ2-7,TGCAGCGTTGCGGACACCTCCCGCGAGCAGTACTTC,CSVADTSREQYF
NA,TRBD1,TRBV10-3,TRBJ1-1,TGTGCCATCGGGAGGACAGGGGATGAAGCTTTCTTT,CAIGRTGDEAFF
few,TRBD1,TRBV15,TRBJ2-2,TGTGCCACCAGCCGACAATTACAGGGGGCGGCCGGGGAGCTGTTTTTT,CATSRQLQGAAGELFF
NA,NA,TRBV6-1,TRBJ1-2,TGTGCCAGCAGTGGGAGGGGGGGTTCCGTTATGCGTGGCTACACCTTC,CASSGRGGSVMRGYTF
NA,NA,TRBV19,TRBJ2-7,TGTGCCAGTAGCTTCACAGGTTCCTATGACGAGCAGTACTTC,CASSFTGSYDEQYF
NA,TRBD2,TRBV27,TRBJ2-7,TGTGCCAGCAGTTTACGGAGCGGGAGAGGGGAGTACTTC,CASSLRSGRGEYF
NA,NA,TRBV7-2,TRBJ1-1,TGTGCCAGCAGTTTTGGGCGCGTTACAGGTGAAACTGAAGCTTTCTTT,CASSFGRVTGETEAFF
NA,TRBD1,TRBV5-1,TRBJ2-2,TGCGCCAGCAGCTCCTCCCGAGACAGGGGGCGCGGGGACACCGGGGAGCTGTTTTTT,CASSSSRDRGRGDTGELFF
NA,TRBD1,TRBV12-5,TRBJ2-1,TGTGCTAGTGGCCCCGGGACAGGGTCATACAATGAGCAGTTCTTC,CASGPGTGSYNEQFF
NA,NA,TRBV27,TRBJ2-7,TGTGCCAGCAAGCGGACTCTAGACTACGAGCAGTACTTC,CASKRTLDYEQYF
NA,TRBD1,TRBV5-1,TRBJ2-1,TGCGCCAGCAGCCTTAGACAGGGGGCCAATGAGCAGTTCTTC,CASSLRQGANEQFF
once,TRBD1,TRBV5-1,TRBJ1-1,TGCGCCAGCAGCAGGCGATTCGACAGGGGCAACACTGAAGCTTTCTTT,CASSRRFDRGNTEAFF
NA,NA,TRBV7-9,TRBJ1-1,TGTGCCAGCAGCTTAAGGTCCGGGATCAACACTGAAGCTTTCTTT,CASSLRSGINTEAFF
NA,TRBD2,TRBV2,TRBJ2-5,TGTGCCAGCAGTGAGGAAGCGGGAGGGAGGGCGACCCAGTACTTC,CASSEEAGGRATQYF
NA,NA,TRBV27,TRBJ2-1,TGTGCCAGCAGTTTTAGTATTGGGGCTACCATGTTCTTC,CASSFSIGATMFF
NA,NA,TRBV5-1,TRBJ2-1,TGCGCCAGCATTACGGGCCTCCCCGGGGGTGAGCAGTTCTTC,CASITGLPGGEQFF
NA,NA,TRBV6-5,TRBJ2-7,TGTGCCAGCGGGGTAAATCCGGGACTGGGGCAGTACTTC,CASGVNPGLGQYF
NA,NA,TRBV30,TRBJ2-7,TGTGCCTGGAGTGCTGTAAGTTGGAGGGAGAGAACCTACGAGCAGTACTTC,CAWSAVSWRERTYEQYF
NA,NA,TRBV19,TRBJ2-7,TGTGCCAGTAGTGCGGGGTTCAACGAGCAGTACTTC,CASSAGFNEQYF
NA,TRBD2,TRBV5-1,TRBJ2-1,TGCGCCAGCAGCGAAGGACTAGCCCGGGAGCAGTTCTTC,CASSEGLAREQFF
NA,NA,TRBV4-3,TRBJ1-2,TGCGCCAGCAGCCCGGCTGGGGAGTCTTTTAGGGGCTACACCTTC,CASSPAGESFRGYTF
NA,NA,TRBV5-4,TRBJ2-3,TGTGCCAGCAGCTTTGTAGCGCTTACAGATACGCAGTATTTT,CASSFVALTDTQYF
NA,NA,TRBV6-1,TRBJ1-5,TGTGCCAGCAGTGAAGTAGGGGTCCTTAATCAGCCCCAGCATTTT,CASSEVGVLNQPQHF
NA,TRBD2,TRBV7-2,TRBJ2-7,TGTGCCAGCAGCCTGGGACTAGCGGGAGTATACTTC,CASSLGLAGVYF